A single sample is the source of the 25 T cell receptor beta chains below, sequenced in a study of blood T cell repertoires in COVID-19. The data were produced by immunoSEQ multiplex PCR, yet TCRdb's version contains in-frame clones alone and is incomplete. The table lists 300,000 to 400,000 clones, roughly 86% of them singletons. The sequenced material came from peripheral blood. Receptors were obtained from a human donor in a cohort sampled during active COVID-19.

This clone has just one count. The chain employs TRBV5-1 and TRBJ2-7; no clear D. Trimming removed 0 bases from V and 2 bases from J, with 9 bases in between. CDR1 is SGHRS and CDR2 is YFSETQ in the germline V gene. The CDR3 spans 14 residues. The CDR3 nucleotides read TGCGCCAGCAGCTTGGGTCCTGAGACCTACGAGCAGTACTTC. It is translated as CASSLGPETYEQYF.

The chain links TRBV7-6 to TRBJ2-3; D might be TRBD2 (5 bases). The CDR3 has 16 amino acids. Between the trimmed V and J ends, which lost 5 bases and 2 bases, there was a span of 17 bases. Germline V CDR1 and CDR2: SGHVS, FNYEAQ. The CDR3 sequence is CASSQLSGRNTDTQYF. Written as DNA, the CDR3 is TGTGCCAGCAGCCAACTGAGCGGCAGAAACACAGATACGCAGTATTTT.

V is TRBV2 and J is TRBJ1-4; no clear D. The germline V gene has CDR1 SNHLY and CDR2 FYNNEI. The CDR3 has 15 amino acids. V lost 5 bases and J lost 3, with 13 bases in between. CDR3 amino acids: CASSLPGAANEKLFF. The DNA for the CDR3 is TGTGCCAGCAGTCTACCCGGAGCGGCTAATGAAAAACTGTTTTTT.

V and J are TRBV28 and TRBJ2-7; the D is unclear. The V end lost 7 bases, the J end lost 1 base, and 11 bases lay between the germline ends. CDR1 and CDR2 from the germline V gene are MDHEN and SYDVKM. This CDR3 comprises 13 residues. CDR3 coding DNA: TGTGCCAGCACCCCCTTTCTATCCTACGAGCAGTACTTC. Protein sequence: CASTPFLSYEQYF.

This chain uses TRBV2 with TRBJ1-1; no reliable D call. V lost 2 bases to trimming and J lost 1 base, with 8 bases between them. Germline V gene data show CDR1 as SNHLY and CDR2 as FYNNEI. CDR3 length: 14 residues. Here the CDR3 reads CASSEQPGNTEAFF. The CDR3 region has the DNA TGTGCCAGCAGTGAACAGCCGGGGAACACTGAAGCTTTCTTT.

The rearrangement uses TRBV30 and TRBJ1-2; a possible D gene is TRBD1 (5 bases). CDR1 and CDR2 (germline): GTSNPN, SVGIG (reference sequence). The CDR3 has 11 residues. The V end lost 5 bases, the J end lost 4 bases, and 8 bases lay between the germline ends. Written as DNA, the CDR3 is TGTGCCTGGGAACAGGCCTATGGCTACACCTTC. Its protein product is CAWEQAYGYTF.

The V and J genes are TRBV4-2 and TRBJ2-7, with 10 bases that match TRBD2. CDR1 and CDR2 (germline): LGHNA, YNFKEQ. V lost 0 bases and J lost 3; bases outside the gene matches: 5. CDR3 length equals 16 residues. CDR3 coding DNA: TGTGCCAGCAGCCAAGATAGGGCTAGCGGGGGCTACGAGCAGTACTTC. This translates into CASSQDRASGGYEQYF.

The chain joins TRBV19 to TRBJ2-7; 9 bases are a match to TRBD2. CDR1 LNHDA and CDR2 SQIVND come from the germline V gene (reference sequence). The CDR3 covers 13 residues. Losses at the gene ends were 6 bases for V and 9 bases for J; bases not matched to a gene: 9. In nucleotides, the CDR3 is TGTGCCAGTAGCTCTAGCGGGGCCACCGGGCAGTACTTC. Amino acids: CASSSSGATGQYF.

The rearrangement joins TRBV7-9 to TRBJ2-7, with a tentative D call TRBD1 (5 bases). Trimming stripped 1 base from V and 1 base from J, with 8 bases between. The CDR3 is 14 amino acids. CDR1 and CDR2 from the germline V gene are SEHNR and FQNEAQ (reference sequence). For the CDR3, the DNA is TGTGCCAGCAGCTTAGTGGCAGGGTCCTACGAGCAGTACTTC. This translates into CASSLVAGSYEQYF.

The chain couples TRBV9 to TRBJ1-1; D is perhaps TRBD1 (6 bases). V lost 3 bases and J 7 bases, leaving 13 bases between the germline ends. CDR1 is SGDLS, CDR2 YYNGEE, per germline. The CDR3 totals 13 residues. CDR3: CASSARGGDEAFF. CDR3 DNA sequence: TGTGCCAGCAGCGCAAGGGGGGGTGATGAAGCTTTCTTT.

This clone was recorded once. The rearrangement uses TRBV11-3 and TRBJ2-3, with 7 bases that match TRBD1. V was pared by 5 bases and J by 2 bases, with 4 bases of the junction left unmatched. The CDR3 runs to 14 residues. CDR1 is SGHNT and CDR2 is YENEEA in the germline V gene. The DNA for the CDR3 is TGTGCCAGCAGCCCGGACAGGAACACAGATACGCAGTATTTT. It encodes CASSPDRNTDTQYF.

The V gene is TRBV5-4, the J gene TRBJ2-3; D may be TRBD2 (5 bases). Trimming left V 4 bases short and J 3 bases short, with 15 bases between. This CDR3 has 15 residues. CDR1 and CDR2 from the germline V gene are SGHNT and YYREEE (reference sequence). This chain's CDR3 is CASSKLDWGTDTQYF. The CDR3 coding sequence is TGTGCCAGCAGCAAACTAGACTGGGGAACAGATACGCAGTATTTT.

This chain joins TRBV2 and TRBJ1-1; 7 bases line up with TRBD1. The CDR3 has 17 amino acids. Germline CDR1 is SNHLY and CDR2 is FYNNEI. Losses at the gene ends were 9 bases for V and 5 bases for J; bases not matched to a gene: 21. The CDR3, as DNA: TGTGCCAGTAGGAGGTTTGGCTACAGGGGAGGTTGGACTGAAGCTTTCTTT. Protein: CASRRFGYRGGWTEAFF.

The chain combines TRBV5-5 with TRBJ2-3; 11 nucleotides align to TRBD2. V gave up 0 bases and J gave up 4 bases; unmatched junction bases: 4. The CDR3 runs to 16 residues. Per the germline V gene, CDR1 is SGHKS and CDR2 is YYEKEE (reference sequence). CDR3 coding DNA: TGTGCCAGCAGCTTGGAACTAGCGGGGGAGTCAGATACGCAGTATTTT. This codes for CASSLELAGESDTQYF.

V is TRBV14 and J is TRBJ2-6; possibly TRBD2 for D (6 bases). There are 14 residues in the CDR3. The V and J ends lost 8 bases and 9 bases respectively, with 17 bases between them. Germline V gene sequence: CDR1 SGHDN, CDR2 FVKESK. In nucleotides, the CDR3 is TGTGCCAGCTCCGGGCTATCGGGAGACAACGTCCTGACTTTC. This gives the protein CASSGLSGDNVLTF.

There are a few counts of this clone. J is TRBJ2-7 and V is TRBV15; TRBD2 matches 7 bases. The CDR3 sequence is 13 residues long. V was pared by 0 bases and J by 9 bases, with 5 bases of the junction left unmatched. The V gene's germline CDR1 is LNHNV and CDR2 YYDKDF (reference sequence). CDR3 in DNA: TGTGCCACCAGCAGAGAGGGGGGAGGGAGGCAGTACTTC. It specifies CATSREGGGRQYF.

This clone was detected a few times. The J gene is TRBJ2-3, the V gene TRBV15, with 11 bases fitting TRBD2. Trimming removed 0 bases from V and 3 bases from J; junction bases left unmatched: 14. The germline V gene has CDR1 LNHNV and CDR2 YYDKDF (reference sequence). The CDR3 totals 20 residues. DNA for the CDR3: TGTGCCACCAGCAGAGATTCACTAGCGGGAGTAGGAGTTAGGACAGATACGCAGTATTTT. The encoded protein is CATSRDSLAGVGVRTDTQYF.

This sequence joins TRBV30 and TRBJ2-7; 7 bases match TRBD2. Trimming at V came to 1 base and at J to 4 bases, leaving 10 bases not matched to a gene. CDR1 GTSNPN and CDR2 SVGIG come from the germline V gene (reference sequence). This CDR3 contains 15 residues. CDR3 residues: CAWSGGGSLAYEQYF. CDR3 coding DNA: TGTGCCTGGAGTGGGGGGGGGTCTTTGGCTTACGAGCAGTACTTC.

This chain joins TRBV4-1 and TRBJ2-7, with 9 bases fitting TRBD1. The germline gives CDR1 MGHRA, CDR2 YSYEKL. The CDR3 covers 15 residues. The V and J ends lost 0 bases and 3 bases, in that order; junction bases with no gene match: 3. DNA for the CDR3: TGCGCCAGCAGCCAAGAGGACAGGGGATTCTACGAGCAGTACTTC. It encodes CASSQEDRGFYEQYF.

The chain is built from TRBV5-6 and TRBJ2-3; D might be TRBD2 (6 bases). CDR3 size: 14 residues. Germline CDR1 is SGHDT and CDR2 is YYEEEE. Trimming removed 2 bases at V and 9 bases at J, with 16 bases between. DNA for the CDR3: TGTGCCAGCAGCTTTGGCGCGGGCGGGGAGACGCAGTATTTT. This gives the protein CASSFGAGGETQYF.

The chain links TRBV20-1 to TRBJ1-5, with 9 bases aligning to TRBD1. The CDR3 runs to 15 residues. V was clipped by 3 bases and J by 5 bases; unmatched bases: 8. Germline CDR1 DFQATT, CDR2 SNEGSKA (reference sequence). In DNA, the CDR3 is TGCAGTGCTAGTGGTCGGACAGGGGAGTATCAGCCCCAGCATTTT. It codes for CSASGRTGEYQPQHF.

The chain employs TRBV24-1 and TRBJ2-5, with a possible D match to TRBD1 (6 bases). CDR3 length: 15 amino acids. Trimming cost V 4 bases and J 2 bases, with 13 bases left between them. Per germline, CDR1 KGHDR and CDR2 SFDVKD. CDR3 residues: CATSEPTGTQETQYF. The CDR3 DNA follows: TGTGCCACCAGTGAGCCGACAGGAACACAAGAGACCCAGTACTTC.

The CDR3 DNA follows: TGCGCCAGCAGTCTTAGCGGAGGCTCCTACGAGCAGTACTTC. It yields the protein CASSLSGGSYEQYF. V usage is TRBV5-1 and J usage is TRBJ2-7; D is possibly TRBD2 (6 bases). Germline-derived CDR1 and CDR2 are SGHRS and YFSETQ. The ends were cut back, 5 bases at V and 0 bases at J, with 12 bases in the middle. The CDR3 loop spans 14 amino acids.

The CDR3 DNA reads as TGTGCCAGCAGTGAAATCAGGGGGGAGCAAGAGACCCAGTACTTC. Translated, it gives CASSEIRGEQETQYF. This chain links TRBV6-1 with TRBJ2-5; D is possibly TRBD1 (7 bases). CDR1 and CDR2 (germline): MNHNS, SASEGT. This CDR3 is 15 amino acids long. Trimming took off 2 bases at V and 2 bases at J, with 12 bases between the two ends.

The chain couples TRBV11-2 to TRBJ2-1, with TRBD2 identical over 12 bases. Trimming at V came to 1 base and at J to 7 bases, leaving 2 bases not matched to a gene. This CDR3 contains 15 residues. Germline lookup yields CDR1 SGHAT and CDR2 FQNNGV. This CDR3 reads CASSLGLAGANEQFF. Here the CDR3 DNA reads TGTGCCAGCAGCTTAGGACTAGCGGGGGCGAATGAGCAGTTCTTC. The whole variable domain, remainder taken from reference TRBV11-2 and TRBJ2-1, is EAGVAQSPRYKIIEKRQSVAFWCNPISGHATLYWYQQILGQGPKLLIQFQNNGVVDDSQLPKDRFSAERLKGVDSTLKIQPAKLEDSAVYLCASSLGLAGANEQFFGPGTRLTVL.